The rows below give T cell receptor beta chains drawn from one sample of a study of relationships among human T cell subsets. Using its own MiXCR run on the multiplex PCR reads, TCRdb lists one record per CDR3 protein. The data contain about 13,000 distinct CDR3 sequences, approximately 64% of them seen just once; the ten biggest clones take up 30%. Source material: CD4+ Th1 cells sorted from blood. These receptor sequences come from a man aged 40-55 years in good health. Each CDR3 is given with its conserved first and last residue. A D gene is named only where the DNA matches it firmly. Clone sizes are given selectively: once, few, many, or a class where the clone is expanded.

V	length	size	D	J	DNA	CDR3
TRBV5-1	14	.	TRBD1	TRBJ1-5	TGCGCCAGCAGCACGGGACAGAACAATCAGCCCCAGCATTTT	CASSTGQNNQPQHF
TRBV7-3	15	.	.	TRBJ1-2	TGTGCCAGCATCTTTTCGGCCACCTCTAGCCATGGCTACACCTTC	CASIFSATSSHGYTF
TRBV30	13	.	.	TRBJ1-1	TGTGCCTGGAGTGTCTTATTGAACACTGAAGCTTTCTTT	CAWSVLLNTEAFF
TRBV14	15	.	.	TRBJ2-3	TGTGCCAGCAGCCAACCGGTCCCAGGAGCAGATACGCAGTATTTT	CASSQPVPGADTQYF
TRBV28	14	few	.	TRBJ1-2	TGTGCCAGCAGTTTGGGGTCCGTCGCCTATGGCTACACCTTC	CASSLGSVAYGYTF
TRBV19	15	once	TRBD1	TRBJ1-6	TGTGCCAGTAGTACGCGACAGGGAGCCAATTCACCCCTCCACTTT	CASSTRQGANSPLHF
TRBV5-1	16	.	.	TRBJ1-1	TGCGCCAGCAGCTCTCTATTTACAGGACCAAACACTGAAGCTTTCTTT	CASSSLFTGPNTEAFF
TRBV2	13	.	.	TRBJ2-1	TGTGCCAGAAGGGGGACTACGTACAATGAGCAGTTCTTC	CARRGTTYNEQFF
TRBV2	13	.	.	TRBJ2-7	TGTGCCAGCAGTGCGCCCTACGTCTTGGAGCAGTACTTC	CASSAPYVLEQYF
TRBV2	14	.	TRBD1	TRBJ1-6	TGTGCCAGCAGTCTTACAGGGGCGGATTCACCCCTCCACTTT	CASSLTGADSPLHF
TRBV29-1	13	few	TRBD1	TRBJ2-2	TGCAGCGTTGGCCAGGGGGACACCGGGGAGCTGTTTTTT	CSVGQGDTGELFF
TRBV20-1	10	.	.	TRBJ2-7	TGCAGTGCTAGGAAAGGTTTGCAGTACTTC	CSARKGLQYF
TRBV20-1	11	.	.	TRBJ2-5	TGCAGTGTCGGGGGTTATCGGGCCCAGTACTTC	CSVGGYRAQYF
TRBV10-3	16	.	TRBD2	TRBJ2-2	TGTGCCATCAGTGAGTCCCCTAGCGGGAGGACCGGGGAGCTGTTTTTT	CAISESPSGRTGELFF
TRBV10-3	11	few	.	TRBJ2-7	TGTGCCATCAGTGTCGACTACGAGCAGTACTTC	CAISVDYEQYF
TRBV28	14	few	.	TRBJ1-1	TGTGCCAGCAGTTTGGTCACGGCGAACACTGAAGCTTTCTTT	CASSLVTANTEAFF
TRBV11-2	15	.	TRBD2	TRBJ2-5	TGTGCCAGCAGCCCACCCCTCAGGGAGGGGGAGACCCAGTACTTC	CASSPPLREGETQYF